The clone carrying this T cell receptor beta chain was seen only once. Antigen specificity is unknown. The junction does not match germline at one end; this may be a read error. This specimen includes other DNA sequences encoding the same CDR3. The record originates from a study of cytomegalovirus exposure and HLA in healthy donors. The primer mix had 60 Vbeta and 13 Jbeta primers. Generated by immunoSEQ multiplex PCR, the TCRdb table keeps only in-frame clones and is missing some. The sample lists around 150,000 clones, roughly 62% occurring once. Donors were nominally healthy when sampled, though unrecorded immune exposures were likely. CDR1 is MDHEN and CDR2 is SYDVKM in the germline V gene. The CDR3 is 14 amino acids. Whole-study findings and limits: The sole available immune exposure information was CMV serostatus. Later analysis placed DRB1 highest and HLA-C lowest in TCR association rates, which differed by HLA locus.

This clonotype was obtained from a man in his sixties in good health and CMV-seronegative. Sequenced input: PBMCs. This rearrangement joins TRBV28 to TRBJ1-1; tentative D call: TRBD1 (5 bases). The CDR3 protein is CASSTGGSRTEAFF. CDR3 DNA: TGTGCCAGCAGCACCGGGGGTAGCAGGACTGAGGCTTTCTTT.